The entry below gives a single T cell receptor (beta chain) sequence along with its context. The sample originates from a study of CD8 T cells in Susac syndrome. The CDR3 sequence is 12 residues long. Trimming removed 6 bases from V and 6 bases from J, with 13 bases in between. Per germline, CDR1 SQVTM and CDR2 ANQGSEA. Reverse transcription of roughly 0.5 to 1 ug RNA was carried out with random hexamers. immunoSEQ multiplex PCR amplified TCR beta CDR3 across 54 Vbeta, 13 Jbeta. TCRdb analysed the immunoSEQ multiplex PCR reads with MiXCR anew, one entry per CDR3 protein. The sample holds roughly 130,000 distinct CDR3 sequences, approximately 94% seen once. CD8+ and CD4+ T cells taken from blood had their TCR beta sequenced. Bulk CD8+ and CD4+ cells came from magnetic negative isolation; CD8+ TEMRA by FACS.

The receptor was derived from a human donor with multiple sclerosis. The specimen was CD4+ T cells from PBMCs. This chain joins TRBV29-1 and TRBJ2-3; D possibly corresponds to TRBD2 (6 bases). The CDR3 loop reads CSVNRGLDTQYF. The CDR3, as DNA: TGCAGCGTGAATCGGGGGTTGGATACGCAGTATTTT.